This T cell receptor beta chain was documented in a study of T cells in Graves' hyperthyroidism and ophthalmopathy. The sample holds many counts of this clonotype. Germline-derived CDR1 and CDR2 are MNHEY and SVGAGI. This CDR3 comprises 16 residues. V trimming: 5 bases; J trimming: 0 bases; junction bases outside the gene matches: 6. Using RNA transcripts as the source, TCR beta CDR3 regions were amplified. The TCR CDR3 first-round RT-PCR relied on the HTBI primer set. TCRdb analysed the multiplex PCR reads with MiXCR anew, one entry per CDR3 protein. The sample yields around 300,000 distinct CDR3 sequences, 25% to 30% seen once.

Sequenced sample: blood. This TCR came from a man aged 40-55 years with Graves' hyperthyroidism that later progressed to Graves' ophthalmopathy. This sequence joins TRBV6-5 and TRBJ2-2; TRBD2 agrees at 7 bases. Written as DNA, the CDR3 is TGTGCCAGCAGTAGAGAAGCGGGATCGAACACCGGGGAGCTGTTTTTT. The encoded protein is CASSREAGSNTGELFF.